These T cell receptor beta chains were read from a single sample in a study of shared clonotypes between healthy human individuals. TCRdb's table, derived via immunoSEQ multiplex PCR, lists solely in-frame clones and lacks some. The table lists over 850,000 clones, about four fifths of them singletons. The sequencing input was memory CD4+ T cells from PBMCs. These receptors were obtained from a man aged 18 to 29 in good health. Some clones in this sample may be carry-over from other donors' samples. The CDR3 runs from the conserved cysteine through the conserved F or W. A D gene is named only where the DNA matches it firmly. Expanded clones are given a class, and other clones once, few, many or no size at all.

clone_size: -
v_call: TRBV7-8
j_call: TRBJ1-2
d_call: TRBD1
cdr3_length: 18
cdr3_nt: TGTGCCAGCAGCTCATTGGAGGGGGCAGGGGGCGAGCTCTACGGCTACACCTTC
cdr3_aa: CASSSLEGAGGELYGYTF

clone_size: -
v_call: TRBV5-6
j_call: TRBJ2-7
d_call: -
cdr3_length: 14
cdr3_nt: TGTGCCAGCAGCATATTCTGGGGGGAATCGGAGCAGTACTTC
cdr3_aa: CASSIFWGESEQYF

clone_size: -
v_call: TRBV11-3
j_call: TRBJ2-6
d_call: -
cdr3_length: 13
cdr3_nt: TGTGCCAGCAAGAAGTCTGGGGCCAACGTCCTGACTTTC
cdr3_aa: CASKKSGANVLTF

clone_size: few
v_call: TRBV6-5
j_call: TRBJ1-1
d_call: -
cdr3_length: 13
cdr3_nt: TGTGCCAGCAGCAAGACAGTGAACACTGAAGCTTTCTTT
cdr3_aa: CASSKTVNTEAFF

clone_size: many
v_call: TRBV10-1
j_call: TRBJ2-1
d_call: TRBD1
cdr3_length: 17
cdr3_nt: TGCGCCAGCAAGGAGGACAGGGGCTTTTCCCTCGGCGATGAGCAGTTCTTC
cdr3_aa: CASKEDRGFSLGDEQFF

clone_size: -
v_call: TRBV5-4
j_call: TRBJ1-1
d_call: -
cdr3_length: 14
cdr3_nt: TGTGCCAGCAGGGCGGCCTCCCGTAATACTGAAGCTTTCTTT
cdr3_aa: CASRAASRNTEAFF

clone_size: -
v_call: TRBV28
j_call: TRBJ1-5
d_call: -
cdr3_length: 16
cdr3_nt: TGTGCCAGCAGCTCACGACTGACAGGACCTAATCAGCCCCAGCATTTT
cdr3_aa: CASSSRLTGPNQPQHF

clone_size: once
v_call: TRBV28
j_call: TRBJ2-1
d_call: -
cdr3_length: 16
cdr3_nt: TGTGCCAGCAGTTTGGTCCCCTCGGGATCCTACAATGAGCAGTTCTTC
cdr3_aa: CASSLVPSGSYNEQFF

clone_size: -
v_call: TRBV27
j_call: TRBJ2-7
d_call: -
cdr3_length: 14
cdr3_nt: TGTGCCAGCAGCCTAACTGAGGACTTTTACGAGCAGTACTTC
cdr3_aa: CASSLTEDFYEQYF

clone_size: few
v_call: TRBV5-1
j_call: TRBJ1-4
d_call: TRBD1
cdr3_length: 15
cdr3_nt: TGCGCCAGCAGCAGGGACAGAGTGGGGGATGAAAAACTGTTTTTT
cdr3_aa: CASSRDRVGDEKLFF

clone_size: -
v_call: TRBV25-1
j_call: TRBJ1-1
d_call: TRBD1
cdr3_length: 14
cdr3_nt: TGTGCCAGCAGTGTACAGGGGGCGCTCACTGAAGCTTTCTTT
cdr3_aa: CASSVQGALTEAFF

clone_size: -
v_call: TRBV6-5
j_call: TRBJ2-7
d_call: TRBD1
cdr3_length: 11
cdr3_nt: TGTGCCAGCAGTTACCGGGACAGGGAGTACTTC
cdr3_aa: CASSYRDREYF

clone_size: -
v_call: TRBV7-8
j_call: TRBJ1-4
d_call: -
cdr3_length: 13
cdr3_nt: TGTGCCAGCAGCTTAGCCGAACGAACAGGGTTTTCGTTT
cdr3_aa: CASSLAERTGFSF

clone_size: -
v_call: TRBV5-6
j_call: TRBJ1-1
d_call: -
cdr3_length: 15
cdr3_nt: TGTGCCAGCAGCTTGGTGCGGACGGAGAACACTGAAGCTTTCTTT
cdr3_aa: CASSLVRTENTEAFF

clone_size: -
v_call: TRBV2
j_call: TRBJ1-1
d_call: TRBD1
cdr3_length: 14
cdr3_nt: TGTGCCAGCAGTGACTGGACAGGGAACGCTGAAGCTTTCTTT
cdr3_aa: CASSDWTGNAEAFF

clone_size: few
v_call: TRBV6-5
j_call: TRBJ2-4
d_call: -
cdr3_length: 16
cdr3_nt: TGTGCCAGCAGTTCGCGAGGGGGGATGAGCAAAAACATTCAGTACTTC
cdr3_aa: CASSSRGGMSKNIQYF

clone_size: -
v_call: TRBV19
j_call: TRBJ2-1
d_call: -
cdr3_length: 13
cdr3_nt: TGTGCCAGTAGTATGGGGTTCTACAATGAGCAGTTCTTC
cdr3_aa: CASSMGFYNEQFF

clone_size: many
v_call: TRBV2
j_call: TRBJ1-2
d_call: TRBD1
cdr3_length: 14
cdr3_nt: TGTGCCAGCAGTGAGGACAGGGGGCATTATGGCTACACCTTC
cdr3_aa: CASSEDRGHYGYTF

clone_size: -
v_call: TRBV7-9
j_call: TRBJ1-3
d_call: -
cdr3_length: 13
cdr3_nt: TGTGCCAGCAGCTTCCTAGTGTTTGACACCATATATTTT
cdr3_aa: CASSFLVFDTIYF

clone_size: -
v_call: TRBV5-1
j_call: TRBJ2-3
d_call: -
cdr3_length: 15
cdr3_nt: TGCGCCAGCAGCTTGGTAAATCCTAGACCAGATACGCAGTATTTT
cdr3_aa: CASSLVNPRPDTQYF

clone_size: -
v_call: TRBV7-2
j_call: TRBJ2-5
d_call: -
cdr3_length: 14
cdr3_nt: TGTGCCAGCAGCTCTCCCGGGAGTCAAGAGACCCAGTACTTC
cdr3_aa: CASSSPGSQETQYF

clone_size: -
v_call: TRBV10-2
j_call: TRBJ2-1
d_call: TRBD2
cdr3_length: 18
cdr3_nt: TGCGCCAGCAGCCCGACTAGCGGGAGCGTTTTATCCTACAATGAGCAGTTCTTC
cdr3_aa: CASSPTSGSVLSYNEQFF

clone_size: -
v_call: TRBV5-6
j_call: TRBJ2-7
d_call: TRBD2
cdr3_length: 14
cdr3_nt: TGTGCCAGCAGCTTGATAGCGGGAGGTTACGAGCAGTACTTC
cdr3_aa: CASSLIAGGYEQYF

clone_size: -
v_call: TRBV6-6
j_call: TRBJ1-1
d_call: -
cdr3_length: 15
cdr3_nt: TGTGCCAGCATCGGGAAAAGGGAACCGGTCACTGAAGCTTTCTTT
cdr3_aa: CASIGKREPVTEAFF

clone_size: -
v_call: TRBV18
j_call: TRBJ2-7
d_call: TRBD1
cdr3_length: 14
cdr3_nt: TGTGCCAGCTCACCTGGACAGGATCCCTACGAGCAGTACTTC
cdr3_aa: CASSPGQDPYEQYF

clone_size: -
v_call: TRBV19
j_call: TRBJ2-7
d_call: TRBD1
cdr3_length: 13
cdr3_nt: TGTGCCAGTAGTTCGACAGGGGTTGAGGAGCAGTACTTC
cdr3_aa: CASSSTGVEEQYF